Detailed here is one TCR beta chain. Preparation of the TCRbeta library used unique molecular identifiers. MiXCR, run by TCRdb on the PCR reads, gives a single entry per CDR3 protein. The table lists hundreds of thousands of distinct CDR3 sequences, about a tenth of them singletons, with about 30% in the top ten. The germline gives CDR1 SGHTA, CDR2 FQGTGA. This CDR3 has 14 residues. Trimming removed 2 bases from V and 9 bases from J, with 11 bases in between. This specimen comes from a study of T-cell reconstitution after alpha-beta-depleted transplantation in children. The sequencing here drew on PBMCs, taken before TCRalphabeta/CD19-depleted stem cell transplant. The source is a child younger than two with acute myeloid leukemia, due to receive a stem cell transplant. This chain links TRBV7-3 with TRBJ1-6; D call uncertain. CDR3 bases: TGTGCCAGCAGCTTATCGGGGTCCGGTTCACCCCTCCACTTT. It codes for CASSLSGSGSPLHF.